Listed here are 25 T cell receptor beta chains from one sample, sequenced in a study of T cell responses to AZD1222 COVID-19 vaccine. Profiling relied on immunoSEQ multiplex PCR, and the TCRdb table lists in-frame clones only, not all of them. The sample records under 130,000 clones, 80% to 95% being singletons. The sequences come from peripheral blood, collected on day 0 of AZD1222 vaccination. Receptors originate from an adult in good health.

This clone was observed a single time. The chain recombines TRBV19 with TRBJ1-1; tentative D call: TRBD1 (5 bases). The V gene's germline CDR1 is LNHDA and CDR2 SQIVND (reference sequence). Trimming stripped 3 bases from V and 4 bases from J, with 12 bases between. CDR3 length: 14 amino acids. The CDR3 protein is CASSMGVRGTEAFF. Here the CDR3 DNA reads TGTGCCAGTAGTATGGGGGTCCGGGGCACTGAAGCTTTCTTT. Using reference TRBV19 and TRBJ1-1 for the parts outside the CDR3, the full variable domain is DGGITQSPKYLFRKEGQNVTLSCEQNLNHDAMYWYRQDPGQGLRLIYYSQIVNDFQKGDIAEGYSVSREKKESFPLTVTSAQKNPTAFYLCASSMGVRGTEAFFGQGTRLTVV.

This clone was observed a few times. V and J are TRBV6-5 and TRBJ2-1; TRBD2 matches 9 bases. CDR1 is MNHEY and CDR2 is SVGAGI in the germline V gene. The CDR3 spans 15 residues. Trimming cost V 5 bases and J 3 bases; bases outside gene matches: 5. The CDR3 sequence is CASSPLAGSYNEQFF. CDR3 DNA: TGTGCCAGCAGTCCACTAGCGGGTAGCTACAATGAGCAGTTCTTC.

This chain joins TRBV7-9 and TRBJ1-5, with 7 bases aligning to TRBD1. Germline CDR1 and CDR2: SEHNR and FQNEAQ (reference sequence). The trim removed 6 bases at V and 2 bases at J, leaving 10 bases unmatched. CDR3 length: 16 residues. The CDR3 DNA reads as TGTGCCAGCAGTCCATTGCCCCAGGGGGGCAATCAGCCCCAGCATTTT. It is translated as CASSPLPQGGNQPQHF. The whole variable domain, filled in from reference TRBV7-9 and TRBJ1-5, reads DTGVSQNPRHKITKRGQNVTFRCDPISEHNRLYWYRQTLGQGPEFLTYFQNEAQLEKSRLLSDRFSAERPKGSFSTLEIQRTEQGDSAMYLCASSPLPQGGNQPQHFGDGTRLSIL.

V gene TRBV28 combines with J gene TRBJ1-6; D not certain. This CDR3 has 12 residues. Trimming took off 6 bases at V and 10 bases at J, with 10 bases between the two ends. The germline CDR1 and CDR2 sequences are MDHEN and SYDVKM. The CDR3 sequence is CASRARGSPLHF. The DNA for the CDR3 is TGTGCCAGCAGGGCCAGAGGGTCACCCCTCCACTTT.

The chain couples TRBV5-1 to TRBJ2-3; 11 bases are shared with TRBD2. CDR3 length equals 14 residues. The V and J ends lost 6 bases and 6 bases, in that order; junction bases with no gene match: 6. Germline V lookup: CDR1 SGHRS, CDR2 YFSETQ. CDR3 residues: CASIAGGPPDTQYF. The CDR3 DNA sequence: TGCGCCAGCATAGCGGGGGGGCCCCCGGATACGCAGTATTTT.

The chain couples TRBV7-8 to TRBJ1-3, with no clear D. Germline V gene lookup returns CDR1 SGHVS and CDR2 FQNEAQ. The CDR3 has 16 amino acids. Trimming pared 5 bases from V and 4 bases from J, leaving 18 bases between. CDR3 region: CASSKLALSSGNTIYF. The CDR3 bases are TGTGCCAGCAGCAAATTAGCTTTGTCCTCCGGAAACACCATATATTTT.

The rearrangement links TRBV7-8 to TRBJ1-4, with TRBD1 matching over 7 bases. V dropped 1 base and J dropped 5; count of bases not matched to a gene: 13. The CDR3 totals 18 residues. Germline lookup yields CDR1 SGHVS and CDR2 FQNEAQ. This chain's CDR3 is CASSLGQGGPGGNEKLFF. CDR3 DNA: TGTGCCAGCAGCTTAGGACAGGGAGGACCCGGGGGAAATGAAAAACTGTTTTTT.

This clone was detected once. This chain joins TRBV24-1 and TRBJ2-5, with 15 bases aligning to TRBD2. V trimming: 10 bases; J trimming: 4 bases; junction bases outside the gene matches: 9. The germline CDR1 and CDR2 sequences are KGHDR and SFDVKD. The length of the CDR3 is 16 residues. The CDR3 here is CATRGPGLAGGETQYF. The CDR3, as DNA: TGTGCCACGCGAGGACCGGGACTAGCGGGAGGAGAGACCCAGTACTTC.

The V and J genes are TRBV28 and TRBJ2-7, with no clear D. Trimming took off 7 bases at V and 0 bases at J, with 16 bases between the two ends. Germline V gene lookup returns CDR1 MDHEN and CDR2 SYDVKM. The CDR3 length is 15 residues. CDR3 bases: TGTGCCAGCACTTCCCCCCTAGGGCTCTCCTACGAGCAGTACTTC. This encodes CASTSPLGLSYEQYF.

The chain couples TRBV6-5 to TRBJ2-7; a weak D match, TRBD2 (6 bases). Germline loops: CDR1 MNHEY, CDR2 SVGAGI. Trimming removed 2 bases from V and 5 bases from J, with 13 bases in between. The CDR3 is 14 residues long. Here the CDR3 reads CASSYLGGRDEQYF. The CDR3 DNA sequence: TGTGCCAGCAGTTACCTGGGGGGTCGGGACGAGCAGTACTTC.

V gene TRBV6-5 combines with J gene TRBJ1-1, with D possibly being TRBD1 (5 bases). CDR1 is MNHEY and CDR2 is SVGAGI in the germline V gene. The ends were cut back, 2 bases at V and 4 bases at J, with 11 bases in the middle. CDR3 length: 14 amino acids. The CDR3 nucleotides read TGTGCCAGCAGTTACAGGGGAACGGGCACTGAAGCTTTCTTT. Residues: CASSYRGTGTEAFF.

CDR3: CASSQEGTSREYNEQFF. CDR3 nucleotide sequence: TGTGCCAGCAGCCAAGAAGGAACTAGCCGAGAATACAATGAGCAGTTCTTC. The chain joins TRBV14 to TRBJ2-1, with D maybe TRBD2 (6 bases). The CDR3 totals 17 residues. The germline V gene encodes CDR1 SGHDN and CDR2 FVKESK. The V end lost 0 bases, the J end lost 4 bases, and 16 bases lay between the germline ends. Drawing the rest from reference TRBV14 and TRBJ2-1, the complete variable domain is EAGVTQFPSHSVIEKGQTVTLRCDPISGHDNLYWYRRVMGKEIKFLLHFVKESKQDESGMPNNRFLAERTGGTYSTLKVQPAELEDSGVYFCASSQEGTSREYNEQFFGPGTRLTVL.

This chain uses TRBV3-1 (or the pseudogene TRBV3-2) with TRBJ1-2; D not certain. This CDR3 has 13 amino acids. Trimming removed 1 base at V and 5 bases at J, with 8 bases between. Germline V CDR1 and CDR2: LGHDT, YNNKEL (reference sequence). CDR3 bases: TGTGCCAGCAGCCAAGGGACGGCATATGGCTACACCTTC. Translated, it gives CASSQGTAYGYTF.

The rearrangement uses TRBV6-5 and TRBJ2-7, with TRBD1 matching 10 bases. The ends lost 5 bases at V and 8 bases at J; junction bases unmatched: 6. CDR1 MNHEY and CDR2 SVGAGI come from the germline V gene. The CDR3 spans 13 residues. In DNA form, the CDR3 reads TGTGCCAGCAGTACCCCGGGACAGGGGCAGCAGTACTTC. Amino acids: CASSTPGQGQQYF.

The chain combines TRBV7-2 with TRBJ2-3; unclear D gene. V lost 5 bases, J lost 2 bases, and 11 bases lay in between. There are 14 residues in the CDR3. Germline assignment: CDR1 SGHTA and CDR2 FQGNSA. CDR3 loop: CASSARPITDTQYF. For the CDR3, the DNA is TGTGCCAGCAGCGCCCGGCCCATCACAGATACGCAGTATTTT.

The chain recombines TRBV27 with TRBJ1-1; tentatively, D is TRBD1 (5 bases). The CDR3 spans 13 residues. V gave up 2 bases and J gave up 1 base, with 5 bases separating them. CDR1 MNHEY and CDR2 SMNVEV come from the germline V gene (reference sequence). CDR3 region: CASSLGGNTEAFF. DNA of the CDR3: TGTGCCAGCAGTTTAGGGGGGAACACTGAAGCTTTCTTT.

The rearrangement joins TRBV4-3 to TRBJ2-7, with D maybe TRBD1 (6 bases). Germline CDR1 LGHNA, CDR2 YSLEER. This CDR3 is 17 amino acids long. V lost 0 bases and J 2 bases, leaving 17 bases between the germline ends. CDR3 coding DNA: TGCGCCAGCAGCCAAGAGGAAGGACAGCTTTATCCCTACGAGCAGTACTTC. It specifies CASSQEEGQLYPYEQYF.

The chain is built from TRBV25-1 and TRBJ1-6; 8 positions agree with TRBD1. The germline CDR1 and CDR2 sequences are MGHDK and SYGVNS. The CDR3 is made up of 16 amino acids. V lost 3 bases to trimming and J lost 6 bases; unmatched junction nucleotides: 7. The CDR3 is CASSDRTGIFNSPLHF. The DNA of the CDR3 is TGTGCCAGCAGTGACCGGACAGGGATTTTTAATTCACCCCTCCACTTT.

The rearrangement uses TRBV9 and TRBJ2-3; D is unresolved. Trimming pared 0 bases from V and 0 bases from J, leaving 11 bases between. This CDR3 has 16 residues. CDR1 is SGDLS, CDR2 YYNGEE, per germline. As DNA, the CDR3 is TGTGCCAGCAGCGTAGGGGTGTCAGATAGCACAGATACGCAGTATTTT. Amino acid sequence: CASSVGVSDSTDTQYF.

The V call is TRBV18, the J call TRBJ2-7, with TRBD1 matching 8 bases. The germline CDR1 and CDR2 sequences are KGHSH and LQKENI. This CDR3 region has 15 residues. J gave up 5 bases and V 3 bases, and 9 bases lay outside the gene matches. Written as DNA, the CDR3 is TGTGCCAGCTCACCGATTCCCGGGACAGGAAACGAGCAGTACTTC. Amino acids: CASSPIPGTGNEQYF.

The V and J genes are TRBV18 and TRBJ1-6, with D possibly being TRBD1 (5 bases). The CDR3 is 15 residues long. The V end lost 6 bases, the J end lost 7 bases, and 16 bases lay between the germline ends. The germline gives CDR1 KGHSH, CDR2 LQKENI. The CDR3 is CASSPPGGGNSPLHF. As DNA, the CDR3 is TGTGCCAGCTCGCCCCCCGGCGGGGGAAATTCACCCCTCCACTTT.

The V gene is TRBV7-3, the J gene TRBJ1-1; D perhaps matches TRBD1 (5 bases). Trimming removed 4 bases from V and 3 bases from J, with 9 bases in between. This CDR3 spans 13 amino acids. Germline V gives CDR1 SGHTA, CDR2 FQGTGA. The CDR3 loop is CASSWDRHTEAFF. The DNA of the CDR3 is TGTGCCAGCAGCTGGGACCGCCACACTGAAGCTTTCTTT. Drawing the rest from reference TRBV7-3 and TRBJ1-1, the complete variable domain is GAGVSQTPSNKVTEKGKYVELRCDPISGHTALYWYRQSLGQGPEFLIYFQGTGAADDSGLPNDRFFAVRPEGSVSTLKIQRTERGDSAVYLCASSWDRHTEAFFGQGTRLTVV.

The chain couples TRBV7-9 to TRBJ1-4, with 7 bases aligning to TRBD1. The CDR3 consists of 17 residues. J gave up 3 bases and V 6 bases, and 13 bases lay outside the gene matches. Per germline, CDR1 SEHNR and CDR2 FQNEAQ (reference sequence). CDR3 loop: CASRFTGDARSNEKLFF. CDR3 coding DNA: TGTGCCAGCAGATTTACAGGGGACGCGAGGTCTAATGAAAAACTGTTTTTT.

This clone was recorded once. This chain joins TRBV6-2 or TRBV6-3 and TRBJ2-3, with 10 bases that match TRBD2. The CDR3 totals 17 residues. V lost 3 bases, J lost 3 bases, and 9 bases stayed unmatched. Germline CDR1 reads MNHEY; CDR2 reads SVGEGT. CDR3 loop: CASSYGTSARSTDTQYF. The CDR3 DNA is TGTGCCAGCAGTTATGGGACTAGCGCACGGTCGACAGATACGCAGTATTTT.

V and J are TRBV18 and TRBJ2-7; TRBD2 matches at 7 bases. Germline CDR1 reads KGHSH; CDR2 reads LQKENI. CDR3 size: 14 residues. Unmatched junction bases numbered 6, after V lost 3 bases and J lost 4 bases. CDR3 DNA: TGTGCCAGCTCACCGGGGGGGGTCAGGTACGAGCAGTACTTC. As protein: CASSPGGVRYEQYF.